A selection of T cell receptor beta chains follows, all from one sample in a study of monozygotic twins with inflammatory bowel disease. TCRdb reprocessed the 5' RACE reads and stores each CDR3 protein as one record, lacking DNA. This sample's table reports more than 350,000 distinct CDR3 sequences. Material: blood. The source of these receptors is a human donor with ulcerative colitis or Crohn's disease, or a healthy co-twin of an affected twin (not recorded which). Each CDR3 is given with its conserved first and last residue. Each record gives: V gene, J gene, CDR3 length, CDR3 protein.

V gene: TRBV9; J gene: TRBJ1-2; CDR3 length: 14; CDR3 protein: CASSVQDRAYGYTF
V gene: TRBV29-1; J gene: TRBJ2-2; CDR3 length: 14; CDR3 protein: CSATGTRNTGELFF
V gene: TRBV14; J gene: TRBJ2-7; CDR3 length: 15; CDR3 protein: CASSQVTGAPYEQYF
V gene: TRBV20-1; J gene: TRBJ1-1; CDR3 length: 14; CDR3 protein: CSARVRERASSAFF
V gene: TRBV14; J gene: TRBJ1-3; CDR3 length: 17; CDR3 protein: CASSQFTGVHSGNTIYF
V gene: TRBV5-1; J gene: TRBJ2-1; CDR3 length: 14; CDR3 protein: CASSSGQTYNEQFF
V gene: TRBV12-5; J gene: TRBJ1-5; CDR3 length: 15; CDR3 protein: CASGDTGGGVRPQHF
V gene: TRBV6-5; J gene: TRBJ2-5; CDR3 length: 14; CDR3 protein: CASSYGTEQETQYF
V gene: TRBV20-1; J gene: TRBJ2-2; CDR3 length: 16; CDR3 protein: CSARDRGSMNTGELFF
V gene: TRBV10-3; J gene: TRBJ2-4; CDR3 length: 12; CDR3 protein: CAISESGGWQYF
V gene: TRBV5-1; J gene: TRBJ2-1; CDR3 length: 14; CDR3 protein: CASSSERGNNEQFF
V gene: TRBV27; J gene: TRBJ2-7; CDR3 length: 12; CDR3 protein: CASGMSSYEQYF
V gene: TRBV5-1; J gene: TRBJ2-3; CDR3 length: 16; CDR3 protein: CASSSGDYPSTDTQYF
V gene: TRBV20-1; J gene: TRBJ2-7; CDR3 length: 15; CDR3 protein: CSAYQILAGGREQYF
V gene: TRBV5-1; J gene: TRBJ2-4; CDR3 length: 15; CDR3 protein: CASSTDRVLGNIQYF
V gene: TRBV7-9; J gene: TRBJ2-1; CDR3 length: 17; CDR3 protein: CASSPSGLAGSYNEQFF
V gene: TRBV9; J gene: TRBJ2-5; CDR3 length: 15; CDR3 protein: CASSPTPTKGETQYF
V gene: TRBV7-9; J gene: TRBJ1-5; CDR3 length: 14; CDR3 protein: CASSLGSGNQPQHF
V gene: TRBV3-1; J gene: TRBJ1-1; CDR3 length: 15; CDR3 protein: CASSQGIISDTEAFF
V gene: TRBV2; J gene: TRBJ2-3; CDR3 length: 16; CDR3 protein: CASSDGGGGYTDTQYF
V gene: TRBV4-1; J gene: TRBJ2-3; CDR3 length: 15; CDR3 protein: CASSLWTGSTDTQYF
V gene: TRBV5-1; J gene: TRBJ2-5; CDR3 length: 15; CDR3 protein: CASSLGQGVEETQYF
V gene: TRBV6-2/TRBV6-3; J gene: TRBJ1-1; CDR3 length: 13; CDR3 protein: CASSYPGRTEAFF
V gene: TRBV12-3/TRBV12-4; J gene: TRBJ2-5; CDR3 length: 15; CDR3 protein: CASSFERSPGETQYF
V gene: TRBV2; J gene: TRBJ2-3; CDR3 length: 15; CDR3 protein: CASSGGQGSTDTQYF
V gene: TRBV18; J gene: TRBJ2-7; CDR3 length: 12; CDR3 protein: CASSPPEGKQYF
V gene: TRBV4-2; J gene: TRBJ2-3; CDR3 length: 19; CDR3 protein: CASSQDRARGADRTDTQYF
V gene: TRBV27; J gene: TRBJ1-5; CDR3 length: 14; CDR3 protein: CASRSSLINQPQHF